A single sample is the source of the 13 T cell receptor delta chains below, sequenced in a study of gamma-delta T cells after stem cell transplantation. TCRdb re-called clones from the RT-PCR reads via CATT. The repertoire holds 2,100 or so delta-chain clones, roughly 5.1% seen once, with 25% to 35% in the top ten. The specimen was gamma-delta T cells. Receptors originate from a human donor. It is not recorded whose cells these are; they may come from a transplant donor.

On this clone: It differs at one base from a far larger clone, so likely a read error. Other DNA sequences within the sample encode an identical CDR3. This chain uses TRDV2 with TRDJ1; D perhaps matches TRDD3 (5 bases). The CDR3 is made up of 15 amino acids. Trimming took 4 bases from V and 1 from J, leaving 15 bases between them. CDR1 GEAIGNYY and CDR2 EKD come from the germline V gene. CDR3: CACEPLGDLTDKLIF. The CDR3 DNA sequence: TGTGCCTGTGAACCACTAGGGGACCTCACCGATAAACTCATCTTT.

As for this clone: A far larger clone differs by one base, so this is likely a read error. The CDR3 loop reads CACDLVGTGGYIALTAQLFF. CDR3 DNA: TGTGCCTGTGATCTGGTAGGTACTGGGGGATACATCGCTTTGACAGCACAACTCTTCTTT. This sequence joins TRDV2 and TRDJ2; 12 nucleotides agree with TRDD3. The germline gives CDR1 GEAIGNYY, CDR2 EKD. This CDR3 contains 20 residues. V lost 4 bases and J lost 0; bases outside the gene matches: 14.

There are a few counts of this clone. A far bigger clonotype differs at one base, so this is likely a read error. The rearrangement joins TRDV2 to TRDJ1; TRDD3 aligns across 11 bases. The CDR3 runs to 21 residues. CDR1 GEAIGNYY and CDR2 EKD come from the germline V gene. For the CDR3, the DNA is TGTGCCTGTGACACCGTTGCCAGGACGTCTGGGGGATACTCCTCCACCGATAAACCCATCTTT. This sequence encodes CACDTVARTSGGYSSTDKPIF.

This clone rates as large (0.1 to 1%). Other DNA sequences within the sample encode an identical CDR3. The chain couples TRDV2 to TRDJ1; no reliable D call. V dropped 0 bases and J dropped 2 bases, with 30 bases sitting between them. CDR1 and CDR2 from the germline V gene are GEAIGNYY and EKD. The CDR3 runs to 21 residues. Here the CDR3 DNA reads TGTGCCTGTGACACCCTCATGCCAGGTCGTACGGGACGAGGCCTTACCGATAAACTCATCTTT. Translating it yields CACDTLMPGRTGRGLTDKLIF.

V gene TRDV1 combines with J gene TRDJ1; 8 bases fit TRDD3. This CDR3 spans 21 amino acids. Trimming cost V 2 bases and J 5 bases; bases outside gene matches: 25. The germline V gene has CDR1 TSWWSYY and CDR2 QGS. The CDR3 coding sequence is TGTGCTCTTGGGGAATTGGTCCCGAGCTGGGGGACGCAACTTACCCTGGATAAACTCATCTTT. Encoded protein: CALGELVPSWGTQLTLDKLIF.

Notes on this clone: Since a far larger clone is one base different, this is likely a read error. The CDR3 spells CARDTLSSLPLGAHTDKLIF. The CDR3 coding sequence is TGTGCCCGTGACACCCTTTCCTCCCTTCCCCTGGGGGCCCACACCGATAAACTCATCTTT. The chain has TRDV2 and TRDJ1; D perhaps matches TRDD3 (7 bases). The CDR3 has 20 amino acids. Germline V CDR1 and CDR2: GEAIGNYY, EKD.

This clone turned up a few times. The chain links TRDV2 to TRDJ1, with TRDD3 matching over 9 bases. The germline gives CDR1 GEAIGNYY, CDR2 EKD. CDR3 length: 14 amino acids. V shed 4 bases, J shed 3 bases, and the junction held 5 bases outside the gene matches. The CDR3 DNA reads as TGTGCCTGTGATTTACTGGGGGAGGCCGATAAACTCATCTTT. Its translation: CACDLLGEADKLIF.

Details on this clone: A far bigger clonotype differs at one base, so this is likely a read error. In the same sample, other DNA sequences code for this CDR3. The J gene is TRDJ1, the V gene TRDV2; 8 bases fit TRDD3. Germline trimming cut 3 bases from V and 0 bases from J; bases unmatched to any gene: 8. The germline V gene encodes CDR1 GEAIGNYY and CDR2 EKD. CDR3 length: 16 residues. CDR3 in DNA: TGTGCCTGTGACCGGCTGGGGGACATGTACACCGATAAACTCATCTTT. This encodes CACDRLGDMYTDKLIF.

Within the sample, this clone is large. The identical CDR3 is also encoded by other nucleotide sequences in the sample. V is TRDV2 and J is TRDJ1; TRDD3 matches at 9 bases. The germline V gene encodes CDR1 GEAIGNYY and CDR2 EKD. V shed 3 bases and J 13 bases; nucleotides not matched to a gene: 14. The CDR3 loop spans 14 amino acids. Here the CDR3 DNA reads TGTGCCTGTGACCCGATTAAGGGGGATACCGGTCACATCTTT. This sequence encodes CACDPIKGDTGHIF.

This clone is classed as large. The chain is built from TRDV2 and TRDJ1; 9 nucleotides line up with TRDD3. The CDR3 extends over 19 amino acids. With V trimmed by 0 bases and J by 0 bases, 13 bases remained unmatched. Germline lookup yields CDR1 GEAIGNYY and CDR2 EKD. CDR3 in amino acids: CACDTVDYRGDTYTDKLIF. CDR3 bases: TGTGCCTGTGACACCGTAGATTACAGGGGGGATACATACACCGATAAACTCATCTTT.

As concerns this clone: A far larger clone is one nucleotide away, so this likely arose from a read error. The same CDR3 also results from other DNA sequences found in this sample. The chain employs TRDV2 and TRDJ1, with 9 bases that match TRDD3. Per the germline V gene, CDR1 is GEAIGNYY and CDR2 is EKD. The length of the CDR3 is 15 residues. The CDR3 is CACDTVLGDTDKLIF. The CDR3 DNA is TGTGCCTGTGATACCGTACTGGGGGACACTGATAAACTCATCTTT.

Comment on this clone: Given a far larger clone just one base away, this is likely a sequencing read error. The chain uses TRDV2 and TRDJ1; D is unclear. Per germline, CDR1 GEAIGNYY and CDR2 EKD. The CDR3 has 20 amino acids. Between the trimmed V and J ends, which lost 0 bases and 0 bases, there was a span of 25 bases. CDR3 nucleotides: TGTGCCTGTGACACCGTTTCATGCGAGGTAGGCCGCGCCTACACCGATAAACTCATCTTT. It codes for CACDTVSCEVGRAYTDKLIF.

This clone was seen a handful of times. A far larger clone is one nucleotide away, so this likely arose from a read error. The identical CDR3 is also encoded by other nucleotide sequences in the sample. V gene TRDV2 combines with J gene TRDJ2; 12 bases are a match to TRDD3. Germline loops: CDR1 GEAIGNYY, CDR2 EKD. This CDR3 region has 20 residues. V trimming: 7 bases; J trimming: 0 bases; junction bases outside the gene matches: 17. This CDR3 is CACDPVGTGGYIALTAQLFF. In DNA form, the CDR3 reads TGTGCCTGCGATCCGGTAGGTACTGGGGGATACATCGCTTTGACAGCACAACTCTTCTTT.